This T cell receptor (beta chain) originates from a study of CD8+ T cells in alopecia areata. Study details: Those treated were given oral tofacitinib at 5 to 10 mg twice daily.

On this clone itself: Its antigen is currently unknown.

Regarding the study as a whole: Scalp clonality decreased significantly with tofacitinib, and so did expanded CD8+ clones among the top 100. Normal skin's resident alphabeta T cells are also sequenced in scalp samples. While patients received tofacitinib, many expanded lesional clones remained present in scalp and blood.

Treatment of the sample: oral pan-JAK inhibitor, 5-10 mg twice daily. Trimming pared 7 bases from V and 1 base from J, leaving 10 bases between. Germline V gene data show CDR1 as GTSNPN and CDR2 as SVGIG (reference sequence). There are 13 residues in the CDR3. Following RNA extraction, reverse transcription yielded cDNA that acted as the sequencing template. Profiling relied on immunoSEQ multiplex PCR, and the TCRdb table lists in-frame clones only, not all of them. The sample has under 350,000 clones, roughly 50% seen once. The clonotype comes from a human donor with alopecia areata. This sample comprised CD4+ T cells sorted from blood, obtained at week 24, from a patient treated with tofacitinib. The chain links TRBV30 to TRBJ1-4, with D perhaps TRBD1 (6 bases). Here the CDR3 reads CASSGVTNEKLFF. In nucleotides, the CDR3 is TGTGCCTCGTCAGGGGTAACTAATGAAAAACTGTTTTTT.